Each of the 32 T cell receptor beta chains below was sequenced from the same sample in a study of T cell repertoires in cytomegalovirus infection. Which antigens these TCRs recognize remains unknown. In TCRdb, the reads were re-called with MiXCR into one record per CDR3 protein. The sample lists under 150,000 distinct CDR3 sequences; 20% to 30% were seen once. Sequencing was done on a sample of PBMCs, sequenced either directly or after in vitro stimulation (not recorded which). The receptors derive from a human donor in good health (CMV status not recorded). Some clones in this sample may be carry-over from other donors' samples.

The chain uses TRBV28 and TRBJ2-7, with 11 bases aligning to TRBD2. After removal of 7 bases from V and 7 bases from J, the junction contained 12 bases not matched to a gene. Germline loops: CDR1 MDHEN, CDR2 SYDVKM. The CDR3 contains 15 residues. CDR3 bases: TGTGCCAGCACTAGCCTAGCGGGAGGTATCTGGGAGCAGTACTTC. Translated, it gives CASTSLAGGIWEQYF.

This clonotype was found a few times. The chain links TRBV12-3 or TRBV12-4 to TRBJ1-5; D not certain. V lost 6 bases and J lost 7, with 16 bases in between. This CDR3 is built from 14 residues. This CDR3 reads CASSPRYGGQPQHF. The CDR3 DNA sequence: TGTGCCAGCAGCCCCCGGTACGGAGGGCAGCCCCAGCATTTT.

The V and J genes are TRBV29-1 and TRBJ2-1; D perhaps matches TRBD2 (5 bases). This CDR3 has 11 residues. The V gene's germline CDR1 is SQVTM and CDR2 ANQGSEA. V was clipped by 2 bases and J by 7 bases, with 6 bases between them. CDR3 sequence reads: CSVESGNEQFF. CDR3 in DNA: TGCAGCGTTGAATCGGGAAATGAGCAGTTCTTC.

This clonotype occurred a few times. The rearrangement joins TRBV7-9 to TRBJ2-3; 12 bases agree with TRBD2. Germline V CDR1 and CDR2: SEHNR, FQNEAQ (reference sequence). The CDR3 contains 16 residues. V lost 5 bases and J lost 0; bases outside the gene matches: 3. CDR3 amino acids: CASSTGTSGSTDTQYF. CDR3 in DNA: TGTGCCAGCAGCACAGGGACTAGCGGGAGCACAGATACGCAGTATTTT.

The gene calls are TRBV7-2 and TRBJ2-1; D not certain. The CDR3 runs 14 residues. CDR1 is SGHTA, CDR2 FQGNSA, per germline. Trimming cost V 4 bases and J 2 bases, with 9 bases left between them. CDR3 protein: CASSYDPTYNEQFF. CDR3 DNA sequence: TGTGCCAGCAGCTATGACCCGACCTACAATGAGCAGTTCTTC.

J is TRBJ2-3 and V is TRBV29-1, with 9 bases lining up with TRBD2. There are 15 residues in the CDR3. The V and J ends lost 7 bases and 1 base, in that order; junction bases with no gene match: 9. Per germline, CDR1 SQVTM and CDR2 ANQGSEA. This CDR3 reads CSGKREAVGTDTQYF. The CDR3 nucleotides are TGCAGCGGCAAGCGGGAGGCTGTAGGCACAGATACGCAGTATTTT.

This clonotype occurred once. This chain links TRBV20-1 with TRBJ2-1; 11 nucleotides agree with TRBD2. J lost 5 bases, V lost 5 bases, and 2 bases had no gene match. Germline V lookup: CDR1 DFQATT, CDR2 SNEGSKA (reference sequence). This CDR3 is built from 13 residues. The CDR3 sequence is CSAPGLADNEQFF. The CDR3 coding sequence is TGCAGTGCTCCGGGACTAGCGGACAATGAGCAGTTCTTC.

The rearrangement uses TRBV7-2 and TRBJ2-7, with 7 bases that match TRBD2. There are 15 residues in the CDR3. The ends lost 2 bases at V and 2 bases at J; junction bases unmatched: 6. CDR1 and CDR2 from the germline V gene are SGHTA and FQGNSA. The DNA of the CDR3 is TGTGCCAGCAGCTTATACGGGAGCGGGACCTACGAGCAGTACTTC. Its protein is CASSLYGSGTYEQYF.

The chain links TRBV6-2 or TRBV6-3 to TRBJ1-1; tentative D call: TRBD1 (5 bases). V lost 0 bases and J lost 4, with 21 bases in between. Germline lookup yields CDR1 MNHEY and CDR2 SVGEGT. The CDR3 consists of 18 residues. CDR3 nucleotides: TGTGCCAGCAGTTACTCGATTGGTTCCCCAGGGAGCAGCACTGAAGCTTTCTTT. Translating it yields CASSYSIGSPGSSTEAFF.

V is TRBV30 and J is TRBJ1-1; D unclear. CDR3 length: 16 amino acids. Trimming took 0 bases from V and 4 from J, leaving 18 bases between them. The germline V gene has CDR1 GTSNPN and CDR2 SVGIG (reference sequence). This chain's CDR3 is CAWSVGRWDVVTEAFF. The CDR3, as DNA: TGTGCCTGGAGTGTTGGTCGTTGGGATGTGGTCACTGAAGCTTTCTTT.

Only a few counts were recorded for this clonotype. The chain links TRBV11-2 to TRBJ2-1; a weak D match, TRBD1 (6 bases). Trimming shortened V by 5 bases and J by 7 bases, and 9 bases separated the two germline ends. CDR1 and CDR2 (germline): SGHAT, FQNNGV. The CDR3 runs 12 residues. Here the CDR3 reads CASSLQGNEQFF. The CDR3 DNA reads as TGTGCCAGCAGCCTCCAGGGGAATGAGCAGTTCTTC.

The rearrangement links TRBV7-9 to TRBJ2-4, with 9 bases fitting TRBD1. The junction had 19 bases not matched to a gene; V was cut back by 5 bases and J by 2 bases. CDR1 SEHNR and CDR2 FQNEAQ come from the germline V gene (reference sequence). This CDR3 spans 20 amino acids. Written as DNA, the CDR3 is TGTGCCAGCAGCCCGAGACCCGGGACAGGGAACGGCGGATCCAAAAACATTCAGTACTTC. Translating it yields CASSPRPGTGNGGSKNIQYF.

The chain is built from TRBV28 and TRBJ1-2; D uncertain. CDR1 is MDHEN and CDR2 is SYDVKM in the germline V gene. The CDR3 loop spans 12 amino acids. V was shortened by 1 base and J by 3 bases, with 3 bases between the two germline ends. The CDR3 DNA sequence: TGTGCCAGCAGTTTATCTGACTATGGCTACACCTTC. Residues: CASSLSDYGYTF.

This rearrangement joins TRBV11-2 to TRBJ2-1; 7 nucleotides agree with TRBD2. Per germline, CDR1 SGHAT and CDR2 FQNNGV. The CDR3 consists of 19 residues. V lost 1 base, J lost 8 bases, and 20 bases stayed unmatched. Here the CDR3 DNA reads TGTGCCAGCAGCTTAGGTTTTCCACGCCGGAGTGGGAGGGCCCATGAGCAGTTCTTC. Amino acids: CASSLGFPRRSGRAHEQFF. Looking up the rest from reference TRBV11-2 and TRBJ2-1 gives the full variable domain: EAGVAQSPRYKIIEKRQSVAFWCNPISGHATLYWYQQILGQGPKLLIQFQNNGVVDDSQLPKDRFSAERLKGVDSTLKIQPAKLEDSAVYLCASSLGFPRRSGRAHEQFFGPGTRLTVL.

This chain connects TRBV7-2 to TRBJ2-1; 11 bases align to TRBD2. The germline gives CDR1 SGHTA, CDR2 FQGNSA. V gave up 5 bases and J gave up 9 bases; unmatched junction bases: 12. The CDR3 spans 16 residues. The CDR3: CASSPIAGGGISEQFF. The CDR3 nucleotides read TGTGCCAGCAGCCCGATAGCGGGAGGGGGGATCAGTGAGCAGTTCTTC.

On this clonotype: A much more abundant neighbour one base away suggests this may be a read error. The CDR3 end shows no conserved phenylalanine or tryptophan, and so a read error is likely. The CDR3 DNA reads as TGTGCCAGCAGTTTAGCCCCGGTGGATGAAAAACTGTTTTCT. It encodes CASSLAPVDEKLFS. V and J are TRBV12-3 or TRBV12-4 and TRBJ1-4; no definite D call. Trimming left V 0 bases short and J 6 bases short, with 8 bases between. This CDR3 has 14 amino acids.

This rearrangement joins TRBV20-1 to TRBJ2-6; the match to TRBD1 covers 9 bases. This CDR3 comprises 16 residues. J gave up 2 bases and V 3 bases, and 5 bases lay outside the gene matches. Germline V CDR1 and CDR2: DFQATT, SNEGSKA (reference sequence). The CDR3 spells CSASGDRVAGANVLTF. The CDR3 coding sequence is TGCAGTGCTAGTGGGGACAGGGTTGCTGGGGCCAACGTCCTGACTTTC.

The gene calls are TRBV6-6 and TRBJ1-2; D gene uncertain. This CDR3 is built from 16 residues. CDR1 MNHNY and CDR2 SVGAGI come from the germline V gene (reference sequence). Trimming stripped 2 bases from V and 3 bases from J, with 16 bases between. CDR3 DNA sequence: TGTGCCAGCAGTTACCGACTTGCGATTAAGGACTATGGCTACACCTTC. Protein sequence: CASSYRLAIKDYGYTF.

The rearrangement joins TRBV20-1 to TRBJ2-5; D may be TRBD2 (7 bases). Trimming removed 7 bases from V and 3 bases from J, with 24 bases in between. Germline loops: CDR1 DFQATT, CDR2 SNEGSKA (reference sequence). The CDR3 sequence is 16 residues long. In DNA, the CDR3 is TGCAGTGTTGGGGCGCGGTCCGGGGGGCAGAAAGAGACCCAGTACTTC. Protein: CSVGARSGGQKETQYF.

V and J are TRBV28 and TRBJ2-7; the match to TRBD1 covers 8 bases. Germline CDR1 reads MDHEN; CDR2 reads SYDVKM. V lost 5 bases to trimming and J lost 3 bases; unmatched junction nucleotides: 12. The CDR3 extends over 16 amino acids. In DNA, the CDR3 is TGTGCCAGCAGTCCCACCTGGACAGGGCGCAACTACGAGCAGTACTTC. Translating it yields CASSPTWTGRNYEQYF.

The V call is TRBV19, the J call TRBJ1-5; 7 bases are shared with TRBD1. V lost 6 bases and J lost 5; bases outside the gene matches: 4. Germline CDR1 and CDR2: LNHDA and SQIVND (reference sequence). The CDR3 totals 13 residues. CDR3 sequence: CASSPTGDQPQHF. CDR3 coding DNA: TGTGCCAGTAGCCCTACAGGGGATCAGCCCCAGCATTTT. The entire variable domain, with the rest obtained from reference TRBV19 and TRBJ1-5, is as follows: DGGITQSPKYLFRKEGQNVTLSCEQNLNHDAMYWYRQDPGQGLRLIYYSQIVNDFQKGDIAEGYSVSREKKESFPLTVTSAQKNPTAFYLCASSPTGDQPQHFGDGTRLSIL.

This clonotype was detected only a few times. For the CDR3, the DNA is TGTGCCAGCAGTCATCCAATAACCGGGACTAGCGGGATAGGCGAGCAGTTCTTC. It codes for CASSHPITGTSGIGEQFF. V is TRBV6-1 and J is TRBJ2-1, with 13 bases lining up with TRBD2. J was trimmed by 10 bases and V by 5 bases; bases with no gene match: 17. Germline V gives CDR1 MNHNS, CDR2 SASEGT. The length of the CDR3 is 18 residues.

This clonotype appeared many times. V gene TRBV7-2 combines with J gene TRBJ1-1; D unresolved. Germline-derived CDR1 and CDR2 are SGHTA and FQGNSA. V lost 3 bases and J 1 base, leaving 6 bases between the germline ends. This CDR3 comprises 13 residues. The CDR3 DNA reads as TGTGCCAGCAGCTTCCACGGGAACACTGAAGCTTTCTTT. It translates to CASSFHGNTEAFF.

This chain joins TRBV6-2 or TRBV6-3 and TRBJ2-4; D is unclear. Germline V gene data show CDR1 as MNHEY and CDR2 as SVGEGT. With 0 bases removed from V and 0 bases from J, the gap between germline ends came to 6 bases. CDR3 length equals 15 residues. DNA for the CDR3: TGTGCCAGCAGTTACTCGAGTGCAGCCAAAAACATTCAGTACTTC. Amino acid sequence: CASSYSSAAKNIQYF.

This clonotype was counted a few times. The chain links TRBV6-2 or TRBV6-3 to TRBJ2-7; D might be TRBD2 (6 bases). Deletions cut 2 bases from V and 1 base from J, with 15 bases between. The germline V gene has CDR1 MNHEY and CDR2 SVGEGT. The CDR3 length is 16 residues. CDR3 protein: CASSYPEPGLSYEQYF. In DNA, the CDR3 is TGTGCCAGCAGTTACCCCGAGCCAGGACTATCCTACGAGCAGTACTTC.

This clonotype was picked up a small number of times. The rearrangement links TRBV9 to TRBJ2-3; D ambiguous. CDR1 SGDLS and CDR2 YYNGEE come from the germline V gene. Trimming removed 0 bases at V and 4 bases at J, with 12 bases between. This CDR3 is built from 15 residues. In DNA form, the CDR3 reads TGTGCCAGCAGCGTAGCGGCAGGACGGGCAGATACGCAGTATTTT. Amino acid sequence: CASSVAAGRADTQYF.

The rearrangement joins TRBV19 to TRBJ2-3, with 9 positions matching TRBD2. Germline trimming cut 4 bases from V and 5 bases from J; bases unmatched to any gene: 4. From germline, CDR1 is LNHDA and CDR2 SQIVND (reference sequence). The CDR3 totals 14 residues. CDR3 sequence: CASSTGTSLDTQYF. The DNA for the CDR3 is TGTGCCAGTAGTACCGGGACTAGCTTAGATACGCAGTATTTT.

This clonotype has ten or more counts. The rearrangement joins TRBV7-6 to TRBJ2-1, with 8 bases identical to TRBD1. J lost 4 bases, V lost 4 bases, and 9 bases had no gene match. CDR1 and CDR2 (germline): SGHVS, FNYEAQ. CDR3 length: 16 residues. The CDR3 sequence: CASSSRQGRPYNEQFF. The CDR3 nucleotides are TGTGCCAGCAGCTCACGACAGGGGCGCCCTTACAATGAGCAGTTCTTC. The entire variable domain, with the rest obtained from reference TRBV7-6 and TRBJ2-1, is as follows: GAGVSQSPRYKVTKRGQDVALRCDPISGHVSLYWYRQALGQGPEFLTYFNYEAQQDKSGLPNDRFSAERPEGSISTLTIQRTEQRDSAMYRCASSSRQGRPYNEQFFGPGTRLTVL.

This clonotype has a count of ten or more. This chain joins TRBV7-2 and TRBJ2-3; perhaps TRBD2 as D (6 bases). The CDR3 sequence is 14 residues long. Trimming shortened V by 0 bases and J by 3 bases, and 7 bases separated the two germline ends. Germline values: CDR1 SGHTA, CDR2 FQGNSA. CDR3 residues: CASSLAGGTDTQYF. The CDR3 nucleotides are TGTGCCAGCAGCTTAGCGGGAGGTACAGATACGCAGTATTTT.

The chain has TRBV6-6 and TRBJ1-6; 7 bases match TRBD1. The CDR3 loop spans 15 amino acids. The germline V gene encodes CDR1 MNHNY and CDR2 SVGAGI (reference sequence). Trimming removed 7 bases from V and 5 bases from J; junction bases left unmatched: 8. The DNA for the CDR3 is TGTGCCAGCACTGACAGGGTGACTGATAATTCACCCCTCCACTTT. Translating gives CASTDRVTDNSPLHF.

This clonotype came up many times. V and J are TRBV7-2 and TRBJ2-1; 11 positions match TRBD2. The CDR3 length is 15 residues. Unmatched junction bases numbered 5, after V lost 1 base and J lost 9 bases. The V gene's germline CDR1 is SGHTA and CDR2 FQGNSA. This CDR3 reads CASSLVTSGTLEQFF. The DNA of the CDR3 is TGTGCCAGCAGCTTAGTGACTAGCGGGACACTTGAGCAGTTCTTC.

This clonotype came up many times. This rearrangement joins TRBV20-1 to TRBJ1-5; D call uncertain. The V end was cut by 5 bases, the J end by 7 bases, with 9 bases between. The V gene's germline CDR1 is DFQATT and CDR2 SNEGSKA (reference sequence). The CDR3 has 11 amino acids. CDR3 sequence reads: CSAAEGQPQHF. The CDR3 DNA reads as TGCAGTGCTGCGGAAGGGCAGCCCCAGCATTTT.